This TCR beta chain was captured in a study of blood T cells in healthy people across ages. PCR was performed a second time for roughly 6 to 12 cycles using a sample-barcoded 5' primer and a J-beta primer mix. From the 5' RACE reads, TCRdb called clonotypes with MiXCR, one entry per CDR3 protein. The table records some 1.5 million distinct CDR3 sequences, 28% of them present only once. Russia was home to the donors, healthy Caucasian individuals aged about 6 to 90. Trimming removed 5 bases at V and 0 bases at J, with 3 bases between. The CDR3 has 11 residues. Germline V gene lookup returns CDR1 DFQATT and CDR2 SNEGSKA (reference sequence).

What was sequenced was blood. V usage is TRBV20-1 and J usage is TRBJ2-3; D not resolved. The sequence was collected from a woman younger than 45 in good health. CDR3 sequence (DNA): TGCAGTGCTGACAGCACAGATACGCAGTATTTT. Translating it yields CSADSTDTQYF.